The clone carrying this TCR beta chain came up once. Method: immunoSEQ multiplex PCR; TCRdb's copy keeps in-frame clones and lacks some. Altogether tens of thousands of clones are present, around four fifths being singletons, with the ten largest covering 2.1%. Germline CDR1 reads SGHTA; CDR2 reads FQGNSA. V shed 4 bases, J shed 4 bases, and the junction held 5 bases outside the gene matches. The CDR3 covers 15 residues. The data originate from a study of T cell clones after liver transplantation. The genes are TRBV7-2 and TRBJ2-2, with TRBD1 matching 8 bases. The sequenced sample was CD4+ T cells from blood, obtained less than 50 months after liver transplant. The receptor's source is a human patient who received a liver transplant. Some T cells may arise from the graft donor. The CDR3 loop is CASSWTGWGTGELFF. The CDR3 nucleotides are TGTGCCAGCAGCTGGACAGGGTGGGGCACCGGGGAGCTGTTTTTT. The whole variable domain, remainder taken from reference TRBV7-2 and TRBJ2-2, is GAGVSQSPSNKVTEKGKDVELRCDPISGHTALYWYRQSLGQGLEFLIYFQGNSAPDKSGLPSDRFSAERTGGSVSTLTIQRTQQEDSAVYLCASSWTGWGTGELFFGEGSRLTVL.